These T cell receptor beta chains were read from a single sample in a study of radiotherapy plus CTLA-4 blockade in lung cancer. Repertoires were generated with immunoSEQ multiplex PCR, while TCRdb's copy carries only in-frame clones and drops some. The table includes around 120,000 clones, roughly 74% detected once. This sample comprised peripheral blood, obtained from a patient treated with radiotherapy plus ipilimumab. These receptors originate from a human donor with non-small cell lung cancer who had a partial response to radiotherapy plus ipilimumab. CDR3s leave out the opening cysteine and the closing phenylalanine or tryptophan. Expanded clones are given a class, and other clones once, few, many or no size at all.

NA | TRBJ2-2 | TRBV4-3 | ASSQVGLGTSGRPSGELF
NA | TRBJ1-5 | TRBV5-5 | ASSPGAGLANQPQH
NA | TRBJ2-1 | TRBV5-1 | ASSSTSGSIHEQF
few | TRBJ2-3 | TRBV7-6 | ASSRGLAGVEWGTDTQY
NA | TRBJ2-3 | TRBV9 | ASSKLAGDGTDTQY
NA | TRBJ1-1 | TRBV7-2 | ASSLATRNTEAF
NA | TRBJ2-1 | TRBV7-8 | ASSLTPTTGDEQF
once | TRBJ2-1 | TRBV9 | ASSVTSGGPYNEQF
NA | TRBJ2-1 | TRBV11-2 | ASSMGLAEIYNEQF
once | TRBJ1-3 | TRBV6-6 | ASSYSGGLDGNTIY
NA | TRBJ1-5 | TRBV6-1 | ASSWTANSNQPQH
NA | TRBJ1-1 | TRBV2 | ASSEWDRGESF
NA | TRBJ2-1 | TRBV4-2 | ASSQKGVQGGGNEQF
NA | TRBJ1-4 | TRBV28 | ASSPRQGLGEKLF
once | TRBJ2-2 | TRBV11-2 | ASSLEGGNTGELF
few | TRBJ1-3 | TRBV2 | ASRRENSGNTIY
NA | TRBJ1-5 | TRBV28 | ASSSYKKDSASGSNQPQH
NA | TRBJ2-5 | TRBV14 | ASSPLAGGPPETQY
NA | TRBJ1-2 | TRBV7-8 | ASSLEAGVAYGYT
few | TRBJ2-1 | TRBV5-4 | ASSSEKEQF
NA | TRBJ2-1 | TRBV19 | ASSIAQGVVDEQF
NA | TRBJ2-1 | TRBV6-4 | ASSAFGLKNNEQF
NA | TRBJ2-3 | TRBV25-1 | ASGVRESTDTQY
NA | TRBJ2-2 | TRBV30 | AWSVRLAGYHTNTGELF
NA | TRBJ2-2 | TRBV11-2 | ASSFLSLEREKGELF
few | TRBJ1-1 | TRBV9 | ASSTGLGPLYTEAF
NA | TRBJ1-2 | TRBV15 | ATSRDLGSGGYGYT
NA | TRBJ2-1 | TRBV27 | ASKGGSHRWNEQF
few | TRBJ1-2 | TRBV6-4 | ASSETPRDGYT
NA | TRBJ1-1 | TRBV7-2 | ASSLAPGRDTEAF
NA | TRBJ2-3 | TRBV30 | AWTPGGRDTQY
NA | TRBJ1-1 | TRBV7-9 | ASTAAGNTEAF
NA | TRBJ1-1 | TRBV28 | ASSKGQEAF
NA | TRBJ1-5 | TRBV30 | AWTRGDYSNQPQH
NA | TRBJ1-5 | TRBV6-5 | ASKGRAGEPQH
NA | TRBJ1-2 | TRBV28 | ATPLRGNYGYT
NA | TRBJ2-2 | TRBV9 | ASSAALGELF
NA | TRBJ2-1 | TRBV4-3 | ASSQVASGRAKGYNEQF
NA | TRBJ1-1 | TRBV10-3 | AIRQGAGTEAF
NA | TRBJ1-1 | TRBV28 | ASTPPRGNTEAF
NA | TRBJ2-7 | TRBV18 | ASSPITSTPYEQY
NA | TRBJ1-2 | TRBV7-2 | ASSLAADRGQAGYT
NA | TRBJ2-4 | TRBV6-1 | ASISGSGIGNIQY
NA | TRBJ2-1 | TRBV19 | ASSIPRGVYNEQF
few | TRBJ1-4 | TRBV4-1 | ASSHQRGRFATNEKLF
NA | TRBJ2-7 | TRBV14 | ASSPRQGWEQY
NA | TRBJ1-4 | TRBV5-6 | ASSLQGGGEKLF
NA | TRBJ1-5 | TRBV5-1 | ASQPGQGPSNQPQH
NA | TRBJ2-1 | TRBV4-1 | ASSQVEGSSYNEQF
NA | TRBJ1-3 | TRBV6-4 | ASSQGTGNTIY
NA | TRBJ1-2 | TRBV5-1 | ASSSSHPGYGYT
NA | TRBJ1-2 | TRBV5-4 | ASSLGGSRNYGYT
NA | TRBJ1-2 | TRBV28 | ASSLLTGGYNYGYT
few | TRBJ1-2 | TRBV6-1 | AAQGGYGYT
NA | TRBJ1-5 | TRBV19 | ASNNDRSNQPQH